Listed below are T cell receptor beta chains from one sample, sequenced in a study of OX40 agonist ivuxolimab in advanced cancers. TCRdb's copy holds only in-frame clones and misses some; the assay was immunoSEQ multiplex PCR. The sample records about 93,000 clones, approximately 94% being singletons. The starting material was CD4+ or CD8+ T cells sorted from blood, obtained in a trial of the OX40 agonist ivuxolimab. All receptors come from an adult with an advanced solid tumor such as melanoma, head and neck, liver or kidney cancer. CDR3s include the opening cysteine and the closing phenylalanine or tryptophan. The D gene is left open where the match is weak. Only some rows state a clone size, as once, few, many or a class for expanded clones.

D	size	V	J	DNA	CDR3
.	once	TRBV19	TRBJ1-2	TGTGCCAGTAGTATTGGCCCAGTATATTCATATGGCTACACCTTC	CASSIGPVYSYGYTF
.	.	TRBV6-7	TRBJ1-2	TGTGCCAGCAGCTACGGGAGAGCTAACTATGGCTACACCTTC	CASSYGRANYGYTF
.	.	TRBV13	TRBJ2-7	TGTGCCAGCAGCTTAGGGCGGGACCCCTACGAGCAGTACTTC	CASSLGRDPYEQYF
.	.	TRBV13	TRBJ2-1	TGTGCCAGCACCACCGACAGTAATGAGCAGTTCTTC	CASTTDSNEQFF
TRBD2	.	TRBV5-1	TRBJ2-3	TGCGCCAGCAGCTCCTATAGCGGGGGGGCGGGCACAGATACGCAGTATTTT	CASSSYSGGAGTDTQYF
.	once	TRBV4-2	TRBJ1-3	TGTGCCAGCACCTCGACGGCCAGCTCTGGAAACACCATATATTTT	CASTSTASSGNTIYF
TRBD1	.	TRBV9	TRBJ1-4	TGTGCCAGCAGCGAAGGGACAGGGCTGGAAAAACTGTTTTTT	CASSEGTGLEKLFF
TRBD2	.	TRBV10-3	TRBJ2-2	TGTGCCATCAGTAGACTAGCGGGAACGACCGGGGAGCTGTTTTTT	CAISRLAGTTGELFF
.	.	TRBV4-1	TRBJ2-5	TGCGCCAGCAGCCAAGATCGGAGTACGTCGGAGACCCAGTACTTC	CASSQDRSTSETQYF
.	.	TRBV5-6	TRBJ1-1	TGTGCCAGCAGCGGCCCACAGCTTGAAGCTTTCTTT	CASSGPQLEAFF
.	.	TRBV6-4	TRBJ2-1	TGTGCCAGCAGCCCGGGGAGCGGTTCCTACAATGAGCAGTTCTTC	CASSPGSGSYNEQFF
.	.	TRBV7-9	TRBJ1-2	TGTGCCAGCAGCCCAGAGGGGATTTATGGCTACACCTTC	CASSPEGIYGYTF
.	once	TRBV5-5	TRBJ1-5	TGTGCCAGCAGCCCAACAGGGTTTAGCAATCAGCCCCAGCATTTT	CASSPTGFSNQPQHF
TRBD2	.	TRBV5-1	TRBJ2-1	TGCGCCAGCAGAATCCGGGAGGGCTCCTACAATGAGCAGTTCTTC	CASRIREGSYNEQFF
.	.	TRBV12-5	TRBJ1-4	TGTGCTAGTGGTTTAGCAGGGGAGACAACTAATGAAAAACTGTTTTTT	CASGLAGETTNEKLFF
.	.	TRBV13	TRBJ2-3	TGTGCCAGCAGCTCCGGGACTGGAAGCACAGATACGCAGTATTTT	CASSSGTGSTDTQYF
.	.	TRBV25-1	TRBJ2-2	TGTGCCAGCAGTGAACCCGGGGGCGGGGAGCTGTTTTTT	CASSEPGGGELFF
.	.	TRBV30	TRBJ2-7	TGTGCCTGGAGTGTTTTTCCGTGGGTAAACGAGCAGTACTTC	CAWSVFPWVNEQYF
.	.	TRBV6-5	TRBJ1-4	TGTGCCAGCAGTTACGGTGAAAAACTGTTTTTT	CASSYGEKLFF
.	.	TRBV13	TRBJ2-2	TGTGCCAGCAGCTCCCGGACGTACACCGGGGAGCTGTTTTTT	CASSSRTYTGELFF
.	.	TRBV27	TRBJ1-5	TGTGCCAGCAAAATTTTGGCAGGGAGCAATCAGCCCCAGCATTTT	CASKILAGSNQPQHF
.	.	TRBV5-1	TRBJ2-3	TGCGCCAGCAGCTTGGCCGGCAGGGGGGGTTTCACAGATACGCAGTATTTT	CASSLAGRGGFTDTQYF
.	.	TRBV27	TRBJ2-1	TGTGCCAGCAGTTTGGTTGGCAGAGACAATGAGCAGTTCTTC	CASSLVGRDNEQFF
.	.	TRBV29-1	TRBJ2-2	TGCAGCGTTGCGAGGGAGACCGGGGAGCTGTTTTTT	CSVARETGELFF
.	.	TRBV4-1	TRBJ2-1	TGCGCCAGCAGCCAAACTTCGTTGAGCTCCTACAATGAGCAGTTCTTC	CASSQTSLSSYNEQFF
TRBD2	.	TRBV7-8	TRBJ2-2	TGTGCCACCGGGGCTGGGGGACTAGGTACCGGGGAGCTGTTTTTT	CATGAGGLGTGELFF
TRBD1	.	TRBV30	TRBJ2-7	TGTGCCTGGATGGCCGCGGACAGGGGGGGCTACGAGCAGTACTTC	CAWMAADRGGYEQYF
.	.	TRBV30	TRBJ2-7	TGTGCCTGGAGTGCAAGTCCCCCCCGCACCACCTACGAGCAGTACTTC	CAWSASPPRTTYEQYF
.	.	TRBV5-4	TRBJ2-7	TGTGCCAGCAAGGGGGGAGCCGCCTACGAGCAGTACTTC	CASKGGAAYEQYF